A selection of T cell receptor beta chains follows, all from one sample in a study of identical twins. TCRdb re-derived calls from the 5' RACE reads in MiXCR, one entry per CDR3 protein. The sample shows about 520,000 distinct CDR3 sequences, 20% to 25% of them seen only once. The sample also formed part of further work on T cells expressing NK-cell markers.

Material for sequencing was CD4+ T cells sorted from blood. These receptor sequences come from a young woman in good health. Each CDR3 is given with its conserved first and last residue. Each record gives: clone size, CDR3 length, D gene, V gene, J gene, CDR3 protein, CDR3 DNA. D genes are given only for firm matches. Rows may omit the clone size; those that give it use once, few, many or a size class.

clone size: few
CDR3 length: 18
D gene: NA
V gene: TRBV4-3
J gene: TRBJ2-1
CDR3 protein: CASSPQPRLLRDYNEQFF
CDR3 DNA: TGCGCCAGCAGCCCGCAACCAAGACTACTGCGGGATTATAATGAGCAGTTCTTC

clone size: NA
CDR3 length: 15
D gene: NA
V gene: TRBV6-2/TRBV6-3
J gene: TRBJ1-1
CDR3 protein: CASSYSQGIFTEAFF
CDR3 DNA: TGTGCCAGCAGTTACTCGCAGGGGATATTCACTGAAGCTTTCTTT

clone size: few
CDR3 length: 16
D gene: NA
V gene: TRBV20-1
J gene: TRBJ2-2
CDR3 protein: CSARGSGLKNTGELFF
CDR3 DNA: TGCAGTGCTAGGGGGTCCGGACTCAAAAACACCGGGGAGCTGTTTTTT

clone size: NA
CDR3 length: 17
D gene: NA
V gene: TRBV19
J gene: TRBJ2-2
CDR3 protein: CASSIVFARSSTGELFF
CDR3 DNA: TGTGCCAGTAGTATAGTGTTTGCCAGGTCATCCACCGGGGAGCTGTTTTTT

clone size: NA
CDR3 length: 14
D gene: NA
V gene: TRBV20-1
J gene: TRBJ2-3
CDR3 protein: CSARMGAPRNTQYF
CDR3 DNA: TGCAGTGCTAGGATGGGGGCACCGAGAAATACGCAGTATTTT

clone size: NA
CDR3 length: 15
D gene: NA
V gene: TRBV20-1
J gene: TRBJ2-7
CDR3 protein: CSARDRTGPPYEQYF
CDR3 DNA: TGCAGTGCTAGAGATCGTACGGGGCCCCCCTACGAGCAGTACTTC

clone size: few
CDR3 length: 20
D gene: TRBD2
V gene: TRBV7-3
J gene: TRBJ2-1
CDR3 protein: CASSRAQLAGGLGAYNEQFF
CDR3 DNA: TGTGCCAGCAGCCGTGCCCAGCTAGCGGGGGGGCTAGGGGCCTACAATGAGCAGTTCTTC

clone size: NA
CDR3 length: 16
D gene: NA
V gene: TRBV12-3/TRBV12-4
J gene: TRBJ1-6
CDR3 protein: CASSLSLRLLNSPLHF
CDR3 DNA: TGTGCCAGCAGTTTAAGTCTCAGGCTCCTTAATTCACCCCTCCACTTT

clone size: NA
CDR3 length: 16
D gene: TRBD2
V gene: TRBV5-1
J gene: TRBJ2-3
CDR3 protein: CASSLASGGLTDTQYF
CDR3 DNA: TGCGCCAGCAGCTTGGCGAGCGGGGGGCTCACAGATACGCAGTATTTT

clone size: NA
CDR3 length: 15
D gene: NA
V gene: TRBV10-2
J gene: TRBJ1-6
CDR3 protein: CASSEAGTPFKALHF
CDR3 DNA: TGCGCCAGCAGCGAAGCCGGGACACCCTTCAAGGCCCTCCACTTT

clone size: few
CDR3 length: 14
D gene: NA
V gene: TRBV20-1
J gene: TRBJ2-7
CDR3 protein: CSAGGITLSYEQYF
CDR3 DNA: TGCAGTGCTGGGGGCATCACCCTCTCCTACGAGCAGTACTTC

clone size: NA
CDR3 length: 15
D gene: NA
V gene: TRBV5-4
J gene: TRBJ2-7
CDR3 protein: CASSPGTSDGHEQYF
CDR3 DNA: TGTGCCAGCAGCCCCGGGACCTCAGATGGTCACGAGCAGTACTTC

clone size: few
CDR3 length: 13
D gene: NA
V gene: TRBV6-5
J gene: TRBJ2-5
CDR3 protein: CASSLTSQGTQYF
CDR3 DNA: TGTGCCAGCAGTTTAACCTCTCAGGGGACCCAGTACTTC

clone size: few
CDR3 length: 15
D gene: NA
V gene: TRBV4-3
J gene: TRBJ2-7
CDR3 protein: CASSQDNIQPYEQYF
CDR3 DNA: TGCGCCAGCAGCCAGGATAATATTCAGCCCTACGAGCAGTACTTC

clone size: NA
CDR3 length: 15
D gene: NA
V gene: TRBV9
J gene: TRBJ2-1
CDR3 protein: CASSQGASGHNEQFF
CDR3 DNA: TGTGCCAGCAGCCAGGGGGCTAGCGGGCACAATGAGCAGTTCTTC

clone size: NA
CDR3 length: 15
D gene: NA
V gene: TRBV20-1
J gene: TRBJ2-1
CDR3 protein: CSASGRGISYNEQFF
CDR3 DNA: TGCAGTGCGTCTGGCAGGGGAATTTCCTACAATGAGCAGTTCTTC

clone size: NA
CDR3 length: 15
D gene: TRBD2
V gene: TRBV11-3
J gene: TRBJ2-5
CDR3 protein: CASSPTSGIGGTQYF
CDR3 DNA: TGTGCCAGCAGCCCGACTAGCGGGATAGGTGGGACCCAGTACTTC

clone size: NA
CDR3 length: 13
D gene: NA
V gene: TRBV12-3/TRBV12-4
J gene: TRBJ1-5
CDR3 protein: CASSLSRGRPQHF
CDR3 DNA: TGTGCCAGCAGTTTATCCAGGGGACGGCCCCAGCATTTT

clone size: NA
CDR3 length: 14
D gene: TRBD2
V gene: TRBV2
J gene: TRBJ2-1
CDR3 protein: CASRVAGGFPSEFF
CDR3 DNA: TGTGCCAGCAGGGTAGCGGGAGGATTCCCGTCCGAGTTCTTC

clone size: NA
CDR3 length: 19
D gene: NA
V gene: TRBV11-1
J gene: TRBJ2-6
CDR3 protein: CASSPGLGGSSSGANVLTF
CDR3 DNA: TGTGCCAGCAGCCCTGGACTGGGGGGTTCAAGCTCTGGGGCCAACGTCCTGACTTTC

clone size: many
CDR3 length: 15
D gene: NA
V gene: TRBV5-1
J gene: TRBJ2-2
CDR3 protein: CASSPVITGTGELFF
CDR3 DNA: TGCGCCAGCAGCCCTGTCATTACGGGGACCGGGGAGCTGTTTTTT

clone size: few
CDR3 length: 15
D gene: TRBD2
V gene: TRBV20-1
J gene: TRBJ2-7
CDR3 protein: CSARDGSGGSYEQYF
CDR3 DNA: TGCAGTGCTAGAGATGGTAGCGGGGGCTCCTACGAGCAGTACTTC

clone size: NA
CDR3 length: 14
D gene: NA
V gene: TRBV9
J gene: TRBJ2-3
CDR3 protein: CASSPPGAGDTQYF
CDR3 DNA: TGTGCCAGCAGCCCCCCGGGGGCTGGAGATACGCAGTATTTT

clone size: NA
CDR3 length: 14
D gene: TRBD1
V gene: TRBV20-1
J gene: TRBJ1-1
CDR3 protein: CSAGWQGGDTEAFF
CDR3 DNA: TGCAGTGCTGGTTGGCAGGGGGGGGACACTGAAGCTTTCTTT

clone size: few
CDR3 length: 14
D gene: TRBD1
V gene: TRBV20-1
J gene: TRBJ2-3
CDR3 protein: CSARVSGGLDTQYF
CDR3 DNA: TGCAGTGCTAGAGTGTCAGGGGGCTTGGATACGCAGTATTTT

clone size: many
CDR3 length: 13
D gene: NA
V gene: TRBV7-9
J gene: TRBJ1-1
CDR3 protein: CASSSSRNTEAFF
CDR3 DNA: TGTGCCAGCAGCTCCTCCCGGAACACTGAAGCTTTCTTT

clone size: NA
CDR3 length: 14
D gene: NA
V gene: TRBV6-1
J gene: TRBJ2-7
CDR3 protein: CASRPEGIVAEQYF
CDR3 DNA: TGTGCCAGCAGACCGGAGGGTATAGTTGCCGAGCAGTACTTC

clone size: NA
CDR3 length: 14
D gene: NA
V gene: TRBV29-1
J gene: TRBJ2-2
CDR3 protein: CSVVGQVATGELFF
CDR3 DNA: TGCAGCGTTGTGGGCCAAGTCGCCACCGGGGAGCTGTTTTTT

clone size: NA
CDR3 length: 17
D gene: NA
V gene: TRBV5-1
J gene: TRBJ2-7
CDR3 protein: CASSLGTWQGYVYEQYF
CDR3 DNA: TGCGCCAGCAGCTTGGGCACTTGGCAGGGCTACGTGTACGAGCAGTACTTC

clone size: few
CDR3 length: 15
D gene: TRBD1
V gene: TRBV6-1
J gene: TRBJ1-1
CDR3 protein: CASSGGDRGSTEAFF
CDR3 DNA: TGTGCCAGCAGTGGGGGGGACAGGGGCAGCACTGAAGCTTTCTTT

clone size: NA
CDR3 length: 13
D gene: NA
V gene: TRBV5-1
J gene: TRBJ2-3
CDR3 protein: CASSLASADTQYF
CDR3 DNA: TGCGCCAGCAGCTTGGCTAGCGCAGATACGCAGTATTTT

clone size: few
CDR3 length: 15
D gene: NA
V gene: TRBV6-1
J gene: TRBJ1-6
CDR3 protein: CASRLESSYNSPLHF
CDR3 DNA: TGTGCCAGCAGGCTGGAGAGCTCCTATAATTCACCCCTCCACTTT

clone size: NA
CDR3 length: 14
D gene: NA
V gene: TRBV15
J gene: TRBJ2-2
CDR3 protein: CATSKERGTGELFF
CDR3 DNA: TGTGCCACCAGCAAAGAAAGGGGCACCGGGGAGCTGTTTTTT

clone size: few
CDR3 length: 17
D gene: TRBD2
V gene: TRBV27
J gene: TRBJ2-6
CDR3 protein: CASTARTSGAGANVLTF
CDR3 DNA: TGTGCCAGCACCGCGAGGACTAGCGGCGCTGGGGCCAACGTCCTGACTTTC

clone size: few
CDR3 length: 17
D gene: TRBD2
V gene: TRBV3-1
J gene: TRBJ2-3
CDR3 protein: CASSQPSGLGGTDTQYF
CDR3 DNA: TGTGCCAGCAGCCAACCTAGCGGTTTAGGTGGCACAGATACGCAGTATTTT

clone size: NA
CDR3 length: 15
D gene: TRBD2
V gene: TRBV6-2/TRBV6-3
J gene: TRBJ2-1
CDR3 protein: CASSPGTSGRREQFF
CDR3 DNA: TGTGCCAGCAGCCCGGGGACTAGCGGTAGGAGGGAGCAGTTCTTC

clone size: few
CDR3 length: 15
D gene: TRBD1
V gene: TRBV6-2/TRBV6-3
J gene: TRBJ1-2
CDR3 protein: CASSQDRFSTRGYTF
CDR3 DNA: TGTGCCAGCAGTCAGGACAGGTTCTCTACTCGAGGCTACACCTTC

clone size: few
CDR3 length: 15
D gene: TRBD2
V gene: TRBV29-1
J gene: TRBJ2-7
CDR3 protein: CSVEGASGRFSEQYF
CDR3 DNA: TGCAGCGTTGAAGGGGCCAGCGGGAGATTCAGCGAGCAGTACTTC

clone size: NA
CDR3 length: 16
D gene: TRBD2
V gene: TRBV10-2
J gene: TRBJ2-1
CDR3 protein: CASIPGLAGGSNEQFF
CDR3 DNA: TGCGCCAGCATCCCAGGCTTAGCGGGGGGCTCCAATGAGCAGTTCTTC

clone size: many
CDR3 length: 13
D gene: TRBD2
V gene: TRBV10-2
J gene: TRBJ2-7
CDR3 protein: CASQRETTYEQYF
CDR3 DNA: TGCGCCAGTCAGCGGGAGACAACGTACGAGCAGTACTTC

clone size: NA
CDR3 length: 15
D gene: TRBD1
V gene: TRBV4-3
J gene: TRBJ2-6
CDR3 protein: CASSRRDRVANVLTF
CDR3 DNA: TGCGCCAGCAGCCGCCGGGACAGGGTTGCCAACGTCCTGACTTTC

clone size: many
CDR3 length: 12
D gene: NA
V gene: TRBV20-1
J gene: TRBJ2-3
CDR3 protein: CSASRGGDTQYF
CDR3 DNA: TGCAGTGCTAGTCGGGGTGGAGATACGCAGTATTTT

clone size: NA
CDR3 length: 20
D gene: TRBD1
V gene: TRBV25-1
J gene: TRBJ2-6
CDR3 protein: CASSESGTGTLSSGANVLTF
CDR3 DNA: TGTGCCAGCAGTGAATCCGGGACAGGTACCCTCTCCTCTGGGGCCAACGTCCTGACTTTC

clone size: NA
CDR3 length: 16
D gene: NA
V gene: TRBV12-3/TRBV12-4
J gene: TRBJ2-7
CDR3 protein: CASSLGPARERPEQYF
CDR3 DNA: TGTGCCAGCAGTCTAGGCCCTGCCAGGGAGAGGCCCGAGCAGTACTTC

clone size: NA
CDR3 length: 13
D gene: NA
V gene: TRBV6-1
J gene: TRBJ1-1
CDR3 protein: CASRQTGRTEAFF
CDR3 DNA: TGTGCCAGCAGACAAACAGGGCGGACTGAAGCTTTCTTT

clone size: few
CDR3 length: 14
D gene: TRBD1
V gene: TRBV10-3
J gene: TRBJ1-1
CDR3 protein: CAISQTGMRAEAFF
CDR3 DNA: TGTGCCATCAGTCAGACAGGGATGCGGGCTGAAGCTTTCTTT

clone size: NA
CDR3 length: 17
D gene: NA
V gene: TRBV7-6
J gene: TRBJ2-1
CDR3 protein: CASSLPGGRSSYNEQFF
CDR3 DNA: TGTGCCAGCAGCTTACCCGGCGGCCGGAGCTCCTACAATGAGCAGTTCTTC

clone size: NA
CDR3 length: 14
D gene: NA
V gene: TRBV6-1
J gene: TRBJ2-1
CDR3 protein: CASSDTGSRNEQFF
CDR3 DNA: TGTGCCAGCAGTGATACCGGGAGTCGAAATGAGCAGTTCTTC

clone size: NA
CDR3 length: 15
D gene: NA
V gene: TRBV7-2
J gene: TRBJ2-1
CDR3 protein: CASSFYGTSYNEQFF
CDR3 DNA: TGTGCCAGCAGCTTTTACGGGACATCCTACAATGAGCAGTTCTTC

clone size: few
CDR3 length: 14
D gene: NA
V gene: TRBV7-9
J gene: TRBJ2-3
CDR3 protein: CASSFGRDTDTQYF
CDR3 DNA: TGTGCCAGCAGCTTCGGCAGGGACACAGATACGCAGTATTTT

clone size: NA
CDR3 length: 17
D gene: TRBD2
V gene: TRBV7-8
J gene: TRBJ2-7
CDR3 protein: CASSICSWAGATYEQYF
CDR3 DNA: TGTGCCAGCAGCATCTGCAGCTGGGCGGGAGCAACCTACGAGCAGTACTTC

clone size: few
CDR3 length: 11
D gene: NA
V gene: TRBV6-5
J gene: TRBJ2-5
CDR3 protein: CASRNLRTQYF
CDR3 DNA: TGTGCCAGCAGAAATCTTCGGACCCAGTACTTC

clone size: NA
CDR3 length: 13
D gene: TRBD1
V gene: TRBV20-1
J gene: TRBJ1-2
CDR3 protein: CSARDGGQDGYTF
CDR3 DNA: TGCAGTGCTAGAGATGGGGGACAGGACGGCTACACCTTC

clone size: NA
CDR3 length: 18
D gene: TRBD2
V gene: TRBV11-2
J gene: TRBJ2-5
CDR3 protein: CASSLVSSGREFQETQYF
CDR3 DNA: TGTGCCAGCAGCTTAGTTTCTAGCGGGCGAGAATTCCAAGAGACCCAGTACTTC

clone size: NA
CDR3 length: 14
D gene: NA
V gene: TRBV3-1
J gene: TRBJ1-1
CDR3 protein: CASSQGVHGTEAFF
CDR3 DNA: TGTGCCAGCAGCCAAGGGGTCCACGGGACTGAAGCTTTCTTT

clone size: NA
CDR3 length: 18
D gene: TRBD2
V gene: TRBV6-4
J gene: TRBJ2-1
CDR3 protein: CASSSLGGSSGSYNEQFF
CDR3 DNA: TGTGCCAGCAGTTCCCTTGGCGGGAGTAGTGGGTCCTACAATGAGCAGTTCTTC

clone size: NA
CDR3 length: 14
D gene: TRBD2
V gene: TRBV7-9
J gene: TRBJ2-7
CDR3 protein: CASSLTGGLNEQYF
CDR3 DNA: TGTGCCAGCAGCTTAACGGGAGGGTTGAATGAGCAGTACTTC

clone size: few
CDR3 length: 13
D gene: TRBD1
V gene: TRBV6-2/TRBV6-3
J gene: TRBJ1-1
CDR3 protein: CASSYTRGTEAFF
CDR3 DNA: TGTGCCAGCAGTTACACCAGGGGGACTGAAGCTTTCTTT

clone size: NA
CDR3 length: 13
D gene: NA
V gene: TRBV29-1
J gene: TRBJ1-6
CDR3 protein: CSVGQYINSPLHF
CDR3 DNA: TGCAGCGTTGGGCAGTACATTAATTCACCCCTCCACTTT